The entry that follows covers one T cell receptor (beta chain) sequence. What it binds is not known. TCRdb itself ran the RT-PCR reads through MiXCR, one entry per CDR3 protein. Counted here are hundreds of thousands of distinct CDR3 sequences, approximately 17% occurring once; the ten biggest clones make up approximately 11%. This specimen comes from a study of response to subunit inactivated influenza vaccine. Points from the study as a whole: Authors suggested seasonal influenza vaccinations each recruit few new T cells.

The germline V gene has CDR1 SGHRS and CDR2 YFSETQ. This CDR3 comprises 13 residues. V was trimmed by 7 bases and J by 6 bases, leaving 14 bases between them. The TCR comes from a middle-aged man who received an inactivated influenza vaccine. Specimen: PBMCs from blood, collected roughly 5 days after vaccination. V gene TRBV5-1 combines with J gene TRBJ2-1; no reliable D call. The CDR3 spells CASVSLVVNEQFF. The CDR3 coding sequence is TGCGCCAGCGTTTCGCTAGTTGTCAATGAGCAGTTCTTC.